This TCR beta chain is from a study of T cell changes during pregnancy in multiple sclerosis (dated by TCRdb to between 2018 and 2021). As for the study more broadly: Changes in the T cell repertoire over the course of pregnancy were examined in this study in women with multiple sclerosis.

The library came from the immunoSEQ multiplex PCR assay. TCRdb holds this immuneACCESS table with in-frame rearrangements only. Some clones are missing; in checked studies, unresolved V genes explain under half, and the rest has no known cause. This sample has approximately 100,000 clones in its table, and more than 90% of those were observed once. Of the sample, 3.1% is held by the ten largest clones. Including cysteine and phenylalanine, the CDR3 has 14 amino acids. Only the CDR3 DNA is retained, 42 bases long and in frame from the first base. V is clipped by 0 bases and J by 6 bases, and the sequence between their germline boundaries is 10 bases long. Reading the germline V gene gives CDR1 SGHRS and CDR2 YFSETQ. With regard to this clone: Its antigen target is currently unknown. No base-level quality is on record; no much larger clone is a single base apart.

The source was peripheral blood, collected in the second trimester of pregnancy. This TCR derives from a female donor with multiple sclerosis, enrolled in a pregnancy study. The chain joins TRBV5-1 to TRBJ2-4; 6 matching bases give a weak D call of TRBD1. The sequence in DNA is TGCGCCAGCAGCTTGGACCAGGGGAGAAACATTCAGTACTTC. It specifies CASSLDQGRNIQYF.